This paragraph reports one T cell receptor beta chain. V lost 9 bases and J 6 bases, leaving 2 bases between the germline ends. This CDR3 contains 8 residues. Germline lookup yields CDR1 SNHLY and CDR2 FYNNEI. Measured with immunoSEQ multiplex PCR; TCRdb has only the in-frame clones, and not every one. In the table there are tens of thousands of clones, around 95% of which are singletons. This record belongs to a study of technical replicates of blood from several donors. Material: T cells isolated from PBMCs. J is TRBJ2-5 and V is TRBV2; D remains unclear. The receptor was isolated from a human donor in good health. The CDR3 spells CASKTQYF. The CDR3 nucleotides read TGTGCCAGTAAGACCCAGTACTTC.